The 23 T cell receptor beta chains presented below share a single source sample, sequenced in a study of blood T cell repertoires in COVID-19. Some clones are missing from TCRdb's copy, which holds only in-frame ones; the method was immunoSEQ multiplex PCR. The repertoire includes tens of thousands of clones, 70% to 90% of them detected once, and more than 3.5% sits in the top ten. The material sequenced was peripheral blood. These TCRs come from a man between 50 and 59 years old with acute or convalescent COVID-19.

V usage is TRBV5-6 and J usage is TRBJ1-2; D is undetermined. Germline V CDR1 and CDR2: SGHDT, YYEEEE. Between the trimmed V and J ends, which lost 3 bases and 3 bases, there was a span of 9 bases. The CDR3 covers 13 residues. The CDR3 protein is CASSSQAHYGYTF. CDR3 sequence (DNA): TGTGCCAGCAGCTCTCAAGCCCACTATGGCTACACCTTC.

Concerning this clone: A junction boundary mismatches the germline segment, possibly from a read error. This rearrangement joins TRBV7-7 to TRBJ2-1, with 14 nucleotides matching TRBD2. The germline CDR1 and CDR2 sequences are SSHAT and FNYEAQ (reference sequence). The length of the CDR3 is 17 residues. Written as DNA, the CDR3 is TGTGCTAGCAGCTTAAGGATGGGACTAGCGGGGGCCAATGAGCAGTTCTTC. It specifies CASSLRMGLAGANEQFF. Together with reference TRBV7-7 and TRBJ2-1, the CDR3 gives the full variable domain: GAGVSQSPRYKVTKRGQDVTLRCDPISSHATLYWYQQALGQGPEFLTYFNYEAQPDKSGLPSDRFSAERPEGSISTLTIQRTEQRDSAMYRCASSLRMGLAGANEQFFGPGTRLTVL.

The chain combines TRBV10-1 with TRBJ2-7; 10 bases fit TRBD1. Germline CDR1 reads WNHNN; CDR2 reads SYGVQD (reference sequence). The CDR3 covers 13 residues. J lost 5 bases, V lost 6 bases, and 4 bases had no gene match. The DNA of the CDR3 is TGCGCCAGCAGGGGACAGGGGACTCACGAGCAGTACTTC. Its protein product is CASRGQGTHEQYF.

The rearrangement uses TRBV3-1 (or the pseudogene TRBV3-2) and TRBJ1-1, with D perhaps TRBD1 (6 bases). The germline V gene encodes CDR1 LGHDT and CDR2 YNNKEL (reference sequence). The CDR3 is made up of 15 amino acids. V was cut by 4 bases and J by 5 bases, with 17 bases left in between. The CDR3 DNA reads as TGTGCCAGCAGCCTGGGGACGTGGGGGCTTACTGAAGCTTTCTTT. It translates to CASSLGTWGLTEAFF.

The rearrangement joins TRBV7-8 to TRBJ2-1; D is perhaps TRBD2 (6 bases). Deletions cut 1 base from V and 2 bases from J, with 15 bases between. Germline V lookup: CDR1 SGHVS, CDR2 FQNEAQ. The CDR3 runs to 17 residues. CDR3 nucleotides: TGTGCCAGCAGCTTAGTCCAGCGGGTCCGGGCCTACAATGAGCAGTTCTTC. The encoded protein is CASSLVQRVRAYNEQFF.

The chain is built from TRBV19 and TRBJ1-6, with D tentatively TRBD1 (5 bases). The CDR3 is 13 amino acids. Trimming took 7 bases from V and 4 from J, leaving 8 bases between them. Germline CDR1 and CDR2: LNHDA and SQIVND (reference sequence). The CDR3 reads CASKGPYNSPLHF. CDR3 DNA sequence: TGTGCCAGTAAGGGGCCATATAATTCACCCCTCCACTTT. The full variable domain, its missing parts supplied by reference TRBV19 and TRBJ1-6, is DGGITQSPKYLFRKEGQNVTLSCEQNLNHDAMYWYRQDPGQGLRLIYYSQIVNDFQKGDIAEGYSVSREKKESFPLTVTSAQKNPTAFYLCASKGPYNSPLHFGNGTRLTVT.

CDR3 residues: CSGSKWGTGGPNTGELFF. DNA of the CDR3: TGCAGCGGATCAAAGTGGGGGACAGGGGGCCCAAACACCGGGGAGCTGTTTTTT. This chain connects TRBV29-1 to TRBJ2-2; 12 nucleotides align to TRBD1. Germline-derived CDR1 and CDR2 are SQVTM and ANQGSEA. V was clipped by 7 bases and J by 2 bases; unmatched bases: 14. This CDR3 spans 18 amino acids.

This clone was counted a few times. The chain recombines TRBV27 with TRBJ1-1; weak D call: TRBD1 (6 bases). The CDR3 contains 14 residues. Germline V gene lookup returns CDR1 MNHEY and CDR2 SMNVEV (reference sequence). V gave up 5 bases and J gave up 5 bases, with 15 bases separating them. The DNA of the CDR3 is TGTGCCAGCAGTAGAGGACAGCCGAGGACTGAAGCTTTCTTT. This codes for CASSRGQPRTEAFF.

This chain links TRBV12-5 with TRBJ2-2; perhaps TRBD2 as D (6 bases). The CDR3 contains 14 residues. V was pared by 4 bases and J by 7 bases, with 13 bases between. CDR1 and CDR2 (germline): LGHNT, FRNRAP. CDR3 coding DNA: TGTGCTAGTGGTTCCCGCGGGGTTTTCGGGGAGCTGTTTTTT. Translation: CASGSRGVFGELFF.

This chain joins TRBV4-2 and TRBJ2-7; tentative D call: TRBD1 (5 bases). This CDR3 has 17 amino acids. V gave up 0 bases and J gave up 4 bases, with 19 bases separating them. Germline V gene sequence: CDR1 LGHNA, CDR2 YNFKEQ. Here the CDR3 reads CASSQEPSRQTFYEQYF. The CDR3 nucleotides read TGTGCCAGCAGCCAAGAACCTTCGCGACAGACCTTTTACGAGCAGTACTTC.

This chain links TRBV10-1 with TRBJ1-1; D is perhaps TRBD1 (5 bases). The CDR3 is made up of 15 amino acids. Trimming took off 2 bases at V and 1 base at J, with 11 bases between the two ends. Germline V CDR1 and CDR2: WNHNN, SYGVQD (reference sequence). The DNA for the CDR3 is TGCGCCAGCAGTGAGACAACCGACAGGAACACTGAAGCTTTCTTT. Amino acids: CASSETTDRNTEAFF.

The chain uses TRBV5-1 and TRBJ1-4, with D possibly matching TRBD1 (5 bases). Trimming removed 4 bases from V and 5 bases from J, with 18 bases in between. The CDR3 is made up of 16 amino acids. Germline loops: CDR1 SGHRS, CDR2 YFSETQ. The CDR3 DNA sequence: TGCGCCAGCAGCCCGACCCCGACAGTTACCAATGAAAAACTGTTTTTT. Encoded protein: CASSPTPTVTNEKLFF.

This clone was observed a single time. V gene TRBV5-1 combines with J gene TRBJ1-5; D is perhaps TRBD1 (6 bases). V shed 0 bases and J shed 3 bases, with 13 bases lying between them. The CDR3 length is 16 residues. Germline CDR1 and CDR2: SGHRS and YFSETQ. CDR3 loop: CASSLEGRDINQPQHF. The CDR3 DNA reads TGCGCCAGCAGCTTGGAAGGCAGGGACATCAATCAGCCCCAGCATTTT.

This clone was recorded a few times. Within the sample, other DNA sequences also encode this same CDR3. The chain has TRBV20-1 and TRBJ2-7; 8 bases map to TRBD2. CDR3 length equals 11 residues. Trimming cost V 6 bases and J 5 bases; bases outside gene matches: 3. The germline CDR1 and CDR2 sequences are DFQATT and SNEGSKA (reference sequence). In DNA, the CDR3 is TGCAGTGCCACTAGCGGACACGAGCAGTACTTC. Protein: CSATSGHEQYF.

The gene calls are TRBV6-5 and TRBJ2-2, with D maybe TRBD1 (5 bases). Germline CDR1 and CDR2: MNHEY and SVGAGI. This CDR3 has 15 residues. Trimming took off 6 bases at V and 5 bases at J, with 16 bases between the two ends. CDR3 in amino acids: CASSLRGIRTGELFF. For the CDR3, the DNA is TGTGCCAGCAGCCTTAGGGGTATTCGGACCGGGGAGCTGTTTTTT.

This rearrangement joins TRBV4-1 to TRBJ1-6; D is undetermined. The V gene's germline CDR1 is MGHRA and CDR2 YSYEKL. Trimming removed 2 bases at V and 3 bases at J, with 5 bases between. The CDR3 length is 14 residues. As DNA, the CDR3 is TGCGCCAGCAGCCAACCAGACTATAATTCACCCCTCCACTTT. Encoded protein: CASSQPDYNSPLHF.

The chain carries TRBV5-4 and TRBJ1-6; D possibly corresponds to TRBD1 (6 bases). The CDR3 covers 14 residues. Germline V gives CDR1 SGHNT, CDR2 YYREEE (reference sequence). V gave up 3 bases and J gave up 7 bases, with 11 bases separating them. The CDR3 bases are TGTGCCAGCAGCTCAGGGGAGCCAAATTCACCCCTCCACTTT. Its protein is CASSSGEPNSPLHF. The whole variable domain, filled in from reference TRBV5-4 and TRBJ1-6, reads ETGVTQSPTHLIKTRGQQVTLRCSSQSGHNTVSWYQQALGQGPQFIFQYYREEENGRGNFPPRFSGLQFPNYSSELNVNALELDDSALYLCASSSGEPNSPLHFGNGTRLTVT.

This sequence joins TRBV5-6 and TRBJ1-6; D is possibly TRBD1 (5 bases). Germline CDR1 SGHDT, CDR2 YYEEEE. Trimming cost V 6 bases and J 6 bases, with 13 bases left between them. This CDR3 has 14 amino acids. In nucleotides, the CDR3 is TGTGCCAGCACCGGGGGACCAATTAATTCACCCCTCCACTTT. Its protein is CASTGGPINSPLHF.

V and J are TRBV15 and TRBJ1-4, with a possible D match to TRBD1 (5 bases). Germline V gives CDR1 LNHNV, CDR2 YYDKDF (reference sequence). The CDR3 has 13 residues. V lost 10 bases and J lost 8, with 17 bases in between. The CDR3, as DNA: TGTGCCATCGCGCAGGGTATAGGGGAAAAACTGTTTTTT. Protein: CAIAQGIGEKLFF.

As to this clone: Lacking the conserved final phenylalanine or tryptophan, this CDR3 likely reflects a read error. The DNA is left out, because the CDR3 cannot be placed on it with certainty; the CDR3 is given as TCRdb lists it. J is TRBJ2-7 and V is TRBV28; the table's D call of TRBD2 was not tested on the DNA. 12 amino acids form the CDR3, both terminal residues included. Germline loops: CDR1 MDHEN, CDR2 SYDVKM. The chain's CDR3 is CASTPPRGPAHL.

V is TRBV20-1 and J is TRBJ2-3; 11 nucleotides agree with TRBD2. CDR1 is DFQATT and CDR2 is SNEGSKA in the germline V gene (reference sequence). The CDR3 sequence is 15 residues long. Germline trimming cut 3 bases from V and 1 base from J; bases unmatched to any gene: 3. CDR3 sequence: CSASSGLAGTDTQYF. The CDR3, as DNA: TGCAGTGCTAGTTCGGGACTAGCGGGCACAGATACGCAGTATTTT.

V gene TRBV7-3 combines with J gene TRBJ2-3, with TRBD2 matching 10 bases. The CDR3 loop spans 14 amino acids. CDR1 and CDR2 (germline): SGHTA, FQGTGA. V dropped 4 bases and J dropped 4; count of bases not matched to a gene: 2. CDR3 sequence: CASSSGTSADTQYF. The CDR3 region has the DNA TGTGCCAGCAGCTCCGGGACTAGCGCAGATACGCAGTATTTT.

This rearrangement joins TRBV5-1 to TRBJ2-2, with TRBD1 identical over 8 bases. The CDR3 is made up of 15 amino acids. V lost 4 bases, J lost 5 bases, and 7 bases stayed unmatched. In germline, CDR1 is SGHRS, CDR2 YFSETQ. This chain's CDR3 is CASSPPDRVTGELFF. The CDR3 DNA reads as TGCGCCAGCAGCCCCCCGGACAGGGTAACCGGGGAGCTGTTTTTT.